This entry lists 26 T cell receptor beta chains sequenced from one sample in a study of siplizumab effects on memory and regulatory T cells. Clones were sequenced by immunoSEQ multiplex PCR, and TCRdb holds only the in-frame ones, with some missing. The data contain about 87,000 clones, around 89% of them seen just once; the ten biggest clones take up about 15%. What was sequenced was CD4+ T cells sorted from blood. These receptors were taken from a human donor in good health.

The CDR3 DNA follows: TGTGCCAGCAGCACCGGGACACAGAGGGACATTCAGTACTTC. Protein sequence: CASSTGTQRDIQYF. The rearrangement links TRBV7-9 to TRBJ2-4; D is perhaps TRBD1 (6 bases). The CDR3 length is 14 residues. Trimming shortened V by 5 bases and J by 8 bases, and 16 bases separated the two germline ends. Germline V gene lookup returns CDR1 SEHNR and CDR2 FQNEAQ (reference sequence).

This chain uses TRBV7-9 with TRBJ2-5; tentatively, D is TRBD1 (6 bases). Germline V gene data show CDR1 as SEHNR and CDR2 as FQNEAQ (reference sequence). Trimming took 5 bases from V and 2 from J, leaving 15 bases between them. The CDR3 sequence is 15 residues long. The CDR3 loop is CASSPPRTAQETQYF. CDR3 DNA sequence: TGTGCCAGCAGCCCGCCCAGGACAGCACAAGAGACCCAGTACTTC. The variable domain in full, with the rest retrieved from reference TRBV7-9 and TRBJ2-5, is DTGVSQNPRHKITKRGQNVTFRCDPISEHNRLYWYRQTLGQGPEFLTYFQNEAQLEKSRLLSDRFSAERPKGSFSTLEIQRTEQGDSAMYLCASSPPRTAQETQYFGPGTRLLVL.

V is TRBV4-2 and J is TRBJ1-2; perhaps TRBD1 as D (5 bases). V was clipped by 0 bases and J by 4 bases, with 12 bases between them. Per germline, CDR1 LGHNA and CDR2 YNFKEQ. This CDR3 region has 15 residues. The CDR3 sequence is CASSQDKQVIYGYTF. The CDR3 DNA follows: TGTGCCAGCAGCCAAGATAAACAGGTCATCTATGGCTACACCTTC.

The chain carries TRBV7-2 and TRBJ2-5; a weak D match, TRBD1 (5 bases). CDR3 length: 17 amino acids. The V gene lost 5 bases and the J gene lost 1 base, with 20 bases spanning the gap. Looked up from germline, CDR1 is SGHTA and CDR2 is FQGNSA. DNA for the CDR3: TGTGCCAGCAGCACAACTCGACAGCCCTCGATCCAAGAGACCCAGTACTTC. Amino acid sequence: CASSTTRQPSIQETQYF.

CDR3 nucleotide sequence: TGTGCCAGCAGTTACTGGGGACAGGGAGGAGAGACCCAGTACTTC. It is translated as CASSYWGQGGETQYF. This chain joins TRBV6-5 and TRBJ2-5; 9 bases match TRBD1. CDR3 length: 15 amino acids. V shed 1 base and J 4 bases; nucleotides not matched to a gene: 4. Germline assignment: CDR1 MNHEY and CDR2 SVGAGI.

V usage is TRBV5-4 and J usage is TRBJ1-2; 9 nucleotides align to TRBD1. CDR1 SGHNT and CDR2 YYREEE come from the germline V gene (reference sequence). V was pared by 0 bases and J by 7 bases, with 4 bases of the junction left unmatched. There are 14 residues in the CDR3. The CDR3 is CASSLGQGVGGYTF. Written as DNA, the CDR3 is TGTGCCAGCAGCTTGGGACAGGGGGTTGGTGGCTACACCTTC.

V is TRBV27 and J is TRBJ2-1; D unresolved. Germline V CDR1 and CDR2: MNHEY, SMNVEV (reference sequence). Trimming shortened V by 7 bases and J by 0 bases, and 7 bases separated the two germline ends. CDR3 length equals 13 residues. The CDR3 nucleotides read TGTGCCAGCAAGGGCCTCTCCTACAATGAGCAGTTCTTC. It encodes CASKGLSYNEQFF.

The V call is TRBV28, the J call TRBJ2-5, with a tentative D call TRBD2 (5 bases). V was pared by 3 bases and J by 10 bases, with 9 bases between. CDR3 length equals 11 residues. CDR1 MDHEN and CDR2 SYDVKM come from the germline V gene. DNA for the CDR3: TGTGCCAGCAGTTTGGACTGGGTCCAGTACTTC. Encoded protein: CASSLDWVQYF.

The CDR3 coding sequence is TGTGCCATCAGTGAGTCGGGCGGGAGGGCCTCCGAGCAGTACTTC. It codes for CAISESGGRASEQYF. This rearrangement joins TRBV10-3 to TRBJ2-7; TRBD2 matches at 9 bases. The length of the CDR3 is 15 residues. The J segment lost 6 bases and the V segment lost 0 bases, leaving 6 bases of the junction unmatched. Germline V gene lookup returns CDR1 ENHRY and CDR2 SYGVKD.

This clone is a singleton in its sample. The V call is TRBV11-3, the J call TRBJ2-5; 7 bases agree with TRBD2. Germline V gives CDR1 SGHNT, CDR2 YENEEA. J gave up 5 bases and V 2 bases, and 14 bases lay outside the gene matches. This CDR3 contains 17 residues. DNA of the CDR3: TGTGCCAGCAGCTTACGGGACTACTCAGGTTCGGCCGAGACCCAGTACTTC. Translation gives CASSLRDYSGSAETQYF.

The chain employs TRBV5-1 and TRBJ2-5; 10 nucleotides match TRBD2. Per germline, CDR1 SGHRS and CDR2 YFSETQ. V was clipped by 0 bases and J by 5 bases; unmatched bases: 4. The CDR3 loop spans 15 amino acids. CDR3 sequence: CASSLGLAGAETQYF. The CDR3 DNA reads as TGCGCCAGCAGCTTGGGGCTAGCGGGAGCGGAGACCCAGTACTTC. Combining the CDR3 with reference TRBV5-1 and TRBJ2-5 gives the whole variable domain KAGVTQTPRYLIKTRGQQVTLSCSPISGHRSVSWYQQTPGQGLQFLFEYFSETQRNKGNFPGRFSGRQFSNSRSEMNVSTLELGDSALYLCASSLGLAGAETQYFGPGTRLLVL.

The V call is TRBV6-4, the J call TRBJ2-3; 9 bases agree with TRBD2. This CDR3 spans 14 amino acids. Germline CDR1 reads MRHNA; CDR2 reads SNTAGT. Unmatched junction bases numbered 4, after V lost 5 bases and J lost 4 bases. In DNA form, the CDR3 reads TGTGCCAGCAGTTTTAGCGGGAGCGCAGATACGCAGTATTTT. Amino acids: CASSFSGSADTQYF.

The genes are TRBV7-9 and TRBJ1-4; D may be TRBD1 (5 bases). Trimming cost V 5 bases and J 0 bases, with 13 bases left between them. Germline CDR1 is SEHNR and CDR2 is FQNEAQ (reference sequence). CDR3 size: 16 residues. As DNA, the CDR3 is TGTGCCAGCAGCGTAGACAGTTTTGCAACTAATGAAAAACTGTTTTTT. Protein product: CASSVDSFATNEKLFF.

The chain combines TRBV18 with TRBJ2-1; no clear D gene. Trimming stripped 3 bases from V and 0 bases from J, with 6 bases between. This CDR3 is 14 amino acids long. Germline V CDR1 and CDR2: KGHSH, LQKENI. For the CDR3, the DNA is TGTGCCAGCTCACCCGGCAGCTCCTACAATGAGCAGTTCTTC. Translation gives CASSPGSSYNEQFF.

This chain uses TRBV27 with TRBJ2-1, with D unresolved. CDR3 length: 12 amino acids. Trimming cost V 3 bases and J 10 bases, with 10 bases left between them. Germline CDR1 reads MNHEY; CDR2 reads SMNVEV (reference sequence). CDR3: CASSLIGNEQFF. As DNA, the CDR3 is TGTGCCAGCAGTTTGATAGGGAACGAGCAGTTCTTC.

The CDR3 sequence: CASSAVNTGELFF. The CDR3 DNA is TGTGCCAGCAGCGCGGTAAACACCGGGGAGCTGTTTTTT. The genes are TRBV7-2 and TRBJ2-2; D is unresolved. This CDR3 contains 13 residues. Germline V gene lookup returns CDR1 SGHTA and CDR2 FQGNSA. The V and J ends lost 5 bases and 2 bases respectively, with 6 bases between them.

This chain joins TRBV7-3 and TRBJ2-5; 9 bases are shared with TRBD2. There are 15 residues in the CDR3. Germline CDR1 reads SGHTA; CDR2 reads FQGTGA. V shed 5 bases and J 3 bases; nucleotides not matched to a gene: 7. CDR3 sequence: CASSPGLAEEETQYF. The CDR3 DNA follows: TGTGCCAGCAGCCCGGGACTAGCAGAGGAAGAGACCCAGTACTTC.

The gene calls are TRBV6-6 and TRBJ2-5, with TRBD2 matching over 7 bases. The CDR3 is 16 residues long. Trimming took 0 bases from V and 0 from J; bases not matched to a gene: 4. The germline V gene has CDR1 MNHNY and CDR2 SVGAGI (reference sequence). The CDR3 here is CASSYSGEGYQETQYF. CDR3 DNA sequence: TGTGCCAGCAGTTACTCAGGGGAGGGGTACCAAGAGACCCAGTACTTC.

This clone was recorded at least ten times. The chain employs TRBV7-9 and TRBJ1-1; no clear D gene. With 5 bases removed from V and 1 base from J, the gap between germline ends came to 8 bases. This CDR3 has 13 amino acids. Germline CDR1 reads SEHNR; CDR2 reads FQNEAQ (reference sequence). The CDR3 bases are TGTGCCAGCAGCAGGACGGGGAACACTGAAGCTTTCTTT. Its protein product is CASSRTGNTEAFF. Full variable domain (outside the CDR3, taken from reference TRBV7-9 and TRBJ1-1): DTGVSQNPRHKITKRGQNVTFRCDPISEHNRLYWYRQTLGQGPEFLTYFQNEAQLEKSRLLSDRFSAERPKGSFSTLEIQRTEQGDSAMYLCASSRTGNTEAFFGQGTRLTVV.

The chain employs TRBV5-6 and TRBJ2-5; D gene unclear. The V end was cut by 3 bases, the J end by 0 bases, with 12 bases between. There are 15 residues in the CDR3. Per germline, CDR1 SGHDT and CDR2 YYEEEE. The CDR3: CASSSQLRYQETQYF. The CDR3 DNA reads as TGTGCCAGCAGCTCGCAGTTAAGGTACCAAGAGACCCAGTACTTC.

This chain joins TRBV19 and TRBJ2-7; 10 bases are shared with TRBD1. In germline, CDR1 is LNHDA, CDR2 SQIVND (reference sequence). This CDR3 has 13 residues. Germline trimming cut 6 bases from V and 5 bases from J; bases unmatched to any gene: 4. CDR3 residues: CASRGQGGHEQYF. The CDR3 DNA sequence: TGTGCCAGTAGAGGACAGGGGGGTCACGAGCAGTACTTC.

The chain joins TRBV7-3 to TRBJ2-2; 12 bases are a match to TRBD2. The germline gives CDR1 SGHTA, CDR2 FQGTGA. The CDR3 spans 17 residues. V shed 3 bases, J shed 8 bases, and the junction held 10 bases outside the gene matches. DNA for the CDR3: TGTGCCAGCAGCTTCCTCGGGACTAGCGGGCCTCGGGGGGAGCTGTTTTTT. Its translation is CASSFLGTSGPRGELFF.

This clone was recorded once. The chain recombines TRBV7-9 with TRBJ1-4; 7 bases agree with TRBD1. The CDR3 sequence is 15 residues long. Germline V CDR1 and CDR2: SEHNR, FQNEAQ (reference sequence). The V gene end was trimmed by 3 bases and the J gene end by 4 bases; junction bases not matched to a gene: 5. The CDR3 sequence: CASSLPRDSNEKLFF. As DNA, the CDR3 is TGTGCCAGCAGCTTGCCCCGGGACAGTAATGAAAAACTGTTTTTT.

This clone was seen once. The rearrangement links TRBV5-5 to TRBJ1-4; D possibly corresponds to TRBD1 (6 bases). The CDR3 spans 14 residues. Trimming took 4 bases from V and 3 from J, leaving 10 bases between them. Germline V gene lookup returns CDR1 SGHKS and CDR2 YYEKEE (reference sequence). The DNA for the CDR3 is TGTGCCAGCAGCGGACAGTACCCTAATGAAAAACTGTTTTTT. Amino acid sequence: CASSGQYPNEKLFF.

The rearrangement links TRBV9 to TRBJ2-5; 7 positions match TRBD1. The ends lost 1 base at V and 3 bases at J; junction bases unmatched: 0. From germline, CDR1 is SGDLS and CDR2 YYNGEE. The CDR3 length is 13 residues. The CDR3 DNA sequence: TGTGCCAGCAGCGTACAGGGGGAAGAGACCCAGTACTTC. This sequence encodes CASSVQGEETQYF.

This chain uses TRBV7-2 with TRBJ1-4; D gene unclear. This CDR3 has 15 amino acids. Trimming took 5 bases from V and 0 from J, leaving 10 bases between them. The V gene's germline CDR1 is SGHTA and CDR2 FQGNSA. The CDR3 loop reads CASSPHAATNEKLFF. The CDR3 nucleotides read TGTGCCAGCAGCCCTCACGCTGCAACTAATGAAAAACTGTTTTTT.